Detailed here is one T cell receptor (beta chain). No antigen is known for it. Germline V gene sequence: CDR1 SEHNR, CDR2 FQNEAQ (reference sequence). CDR3 length: 19 residues. The V segment lost 5 bases and the J segment 0 bases; nucleotides outside the gene matches: 13. These data originate in a study of graft-versus-host responses after intestinal transplantation. Notes on the study in general: Where graft-donor T cell macrochimerism was present, patients had high graft-versus-host to host-versus-graft clonal ratios in allografts. Early declines in HvG clones that occurred post-transplant were associated with peak circulating GvH clone levels. GvH clonotypes were identified within recipient marrow, with a subset emerging first in ileum or blood.

The method was immunoSEQ multiplex PCR; TCRdb's version includes in-frame clones alone and lacks a portion of them. The sample holds about 78,000 clones, around 87% seen once. Sequences were derived from unstimulated CD8+ T cells sorted from spleen or lymph node cells, sampled before transplant. This chain connects TRBV7-9 to TRBJ2-1, with 10 bases matching TRBD2. This TCR was recovered from a human donor who was the organ donor for an intestinal transplant. This CDR3 is CASSDTWSSGGSSYNEQFF. DNA for the CDR3: TGTGCCAGCAGCGACACTTGGTCTAGCGGGGGTAGCTCCTACAATGAGCAGTTCTTC.